A selection of T cell receptor beta chains follows, all from one sample in a study of glioma-infiltrating T cells. TCRdb independently ran MiXCR on the multiplex PCR reads; one entry per CDR3 protein. The sample contains approximately 140,000 distinct CDR3 sequences, approximately 26% of which appear only once. Specimen: glioma tissue, nonneoplastic brain tissue, or PBMCs (not recorded which). These receptors all come from a human donor with low-grade glioma or glioblastoma, undergoing nonglioma brain surgery, or in good health (not recorded which). CDR3s include the opening cysteine and the closing phenylalanine or tryptophan. The D gene is left open where the match is weak. Size is stated for part of the rows, as once, few or many counts, or as a class when the clone is expanded.

abundance | len | d_gene | j_gene | v_gene | CDR3aa | CDR3nt
many | 12 | - | TRBJ2-3 | TRBV28 | CASNGGADTQYF | TGTGCCTCAAATGGGGGGGCCGATACGCAGTATTTT
many | 14 | - | TRBJ2-3 | TRBV5-1 | CASREGHSTDTQYF | TGCGCCAGCAGGGAAGGGCATTCCACAGATACGCAGTATTTT
- | 16 | - | TRBJ2-3 | TRBV19 | CASSPRTGGSTDTRYF | TGTGCCAGTAGTCCACGGACTGGAGGGAGCACAGATACGCGGTATTTT
- | 13 | TRBD2 | TRBJ2-5 | TRBV20-1 | CSPSGGGMETQYF | TGCAGTCCTTCCGGGGGGGGCATGGAGACCCAGTACTTC
- | 13 | - | TRBJ1-1 | TRBV5-1 | CASSFGGWTEAFF | TGCGCCAGCAGCTTTGGGGGCTGGACTGAAGCTTTCTTT
few | 15 | TRBD2 | TRBJ2-3 | TRBV7-9 | CATRGTSDLTDTQYF | TGTGCCACCCGGGGGACTAGCGATCTCACAGATACGCAGTATTTT
- | 15 | TRBD2 | TRBJ2-3 | TRBV6-6 | CASSHHGGGRDTQYF | TGTGCCAGCAGTCACCACGGGGGGGGGCGTGATACGCAGTATTTT
- | 16 | TRBD2 | TRBJ2-1 | TRBV27 | CASRRTSGGADNEQFF | TGTGCCAGCAGGAGAACTAGCGGGGGGGCCGACAATGAGCAGTTCTTC
few | 12 | - | TRBJ1-1 | TRBV3-1 | CASSHRNTEAFF | TGTGCCAGCAGCCACCGAAACACTGAAGCTTTCTTT
- | 14 | TRBD1 | TRBJ1-1 | TRBV18 | CASSKDRAWTEAFF | TGTGCCAGCTCAAAGGACAGGGCCTGGACTGAAGCTTTCTTT
few | 17 | - | TRBJ1-1 | TRBV28 | CASSRRDTIPKNTEAFF | TGTGCCAGCAGCCGCCGGGACACTATACCCAAGAACACTGAAGCTTTCTTT
few | 12 | - | TRBJ1-6 | TRBV2 | CALSRDNSPLHF | TGTGCCCTATCGAGGGACAATTCACCCCTCCACTTT
few | 14 | - | TRBJ2-5 | TRBV6-1 | CASSERPHQETQYF | TGTGCCAGCAGTGAAAGGCCACATCAAGAGACCCAGTACTTC
- | 16 | TRBD2 | TRBJ2-3 | TRBV6-6 | CASSYSASGGTDTQYF | TGTGCCAGCAGTTACTCGGCTAGCGGGGGCACAGATACGCAGTATTTT
few | 13 | - | TRBJ2-5 | TRBV6-1 | CASSFLTGETQYF | TGTGCCAGCAGTTTTCTCACTGGGGAGACCCAGTACTTC
- | 15 | - | TRBJ1-6 | TRBV11-3 | CASPTALPYNSPLHF | TGTGCCAGCCCGACAGCACTTCCCTATAATTCACCCCTCCACTTT
- | 17 | TRBD1 | TRBJ1-1 | TRBV5-1 | CASSLDWTGYLNTEAFF | TGCGCCAGCAGCTTGGATTGGACAGGGTATTTGAACACTGAAGCTTTCTTT
- | 15 | TRBD2 | TRBJ2-5 | TRBV6-2/TRBV6-3 | CASSLMLAGGKTQYF | TGTGCCAGCAGCCTAATGCTAGCGGGGGGAAAGACCCAGTACTTC
- | 13 | - | TRBJ2-5 | TRBV20-1 | CSARVQGGETLYF | TGCAGTGCTAGGGTACAGGGTGGAGAGACCCTGTACTTC
- | 15 | - | TRBJ1-1 | TRBV18 | CASSPGQQTNTEAFF | TGTGCCAGCTCACCCGGCCAACAGACGAACACTGAAGCTTTCTTT
many | 14 | - | TRBJ2-1 | TRBV6-2/TRBV6-3 | CASSYGWRLGEQFF | TGTGCCAGCAGTTACGGCTGGAGACTAGGTGAGCAGTTCTTC
few | 14 | - | TRBJ2-3 | TRBV10-3 | CAISDSASLDTQYF | TGTGCCATCAGTGATTCGGCCTCCCTAGATACGCAGTATTTT
many | 15 | - | TRBJ2-1 | TRBV6-1 | CASRNSRSRVDEQFF | TGTGCCAGCAGGAACTCCCGGAGCCGGGTGGATGAGCAGTTCTTC
few | 15 | TRBD2 | TRBJ2-3 | TRBV11-2 | CASSFLAGGIDTQYF | TGTGCCAGCAGCTTCTTAGCGGGGGGCATAGATACGCAGTATTTT
few | 18 | - | TRBJ1-2 | TRBV7-9 | CASSGGTSSLYRTYGYTF | TGTGCCAGCAGCGGGGGGACAAGCTCTCTTTACCGGACCTATGGCTACACCTTC
many | 13 | - | TRBJ1-6 | TRBV15 | CATTWDYNSPLHF | TGTGCCACCACCTGGGATTATAATTCACCCCTCCACTTT
few | 15 | TRBD2 | TRBJ2-3 | TRBV19 | CASSMNGGFGDTQYF | TGTGCCAGTAGTATGAACGGGGGGTTTGGAGATACGCAGTATTTT
- | 10 | - | TRBJ2-5 | TRBV29-1 | CSVELETQYF | TGCAGCGTTGAATTGGAGACCCAGTACTTC
- | 12 | - | TRBJ1-1 | TRBV19 | CASPGPNTEAFF | TGTGCCAGTCCCGGCCCGAACACTGAAGCTTTCTTT
few | 16 | - | TRBJ1-2 | TRBV3-1 | CASSQGDRILGYGYTF | TGTGCCAGCAGCCAAGGCGACAGGATCTTGGGATATGGCTACACCTTC
many | 12 | - | TRBJ1-2 | TRBV6-1 | CASSNLNYGYTF | TGTGCCAGCAGCAACCTGAACTATGGCTACACCTTC
many | 13 | - | TRBJ2-1 | TRBV6-1 | CASNSQSYNEQFF | TGTGCCAGCAATAGCCAGTCCTACAATGAGCAGTTCTTC
- | 15 | - | TRBJ1-1 | TRBV7-9 | CASSLDRALNTEAFF | TGCGCCAGCAGCTTAGACAGAGCGCTGAACACTGAAGCTTTCTTT
- | 12 | - | TRBJ2-5 | TRBV24-1 | CTTSLQGETQYF | TGTACCACCAGCCTCCAGGGCGAGACCCAGTACTTC
- | 13 | - | TRBJ2-1 | TRBV2 | CASSPDRNNEQFF | TGTGCCAGCAGCCCTGACAGAAACAATGAGCAGTTCTTC
- | 15 | - | TRBJ1-2 | TRBV20-1 | CSARDQDSFGYGYTF | TGCAGTGCTAGAGATCAGGACAGTTTCGGCTATGGCTACACCTTC
few | 15 | TRBD1 | TRBJ1-3 | TRBV6-1 | CASLQGARTGNTIYF | TGTGCCAGTTTACAGGGGGCGCGAACCGGAAACACCATATATTTT
- | 12 | - | TRBJ2-5 | TRBV4-1 | CASSQAMETQYF | TGCGCCAGCAGCCAAGCGATGGAGACCCAGTACTTC
many | 14 | - | TRBJ2-1 | TRBV6-1 | CASRVDSSRNEQFF | TGTGCCAGCAGGGTGGACAGCTCGCGCAATGAGCAGTTCTTC
many | 16 | TRBD2 | TRBJ2-5 | TRBV6-6 | CASSYSSGGGQETQYF | TGTGCCAGCAGTTACTCGAGTGGGGGGGGACAAGAGACCCAGTACTTC